This T cell receptor (beta chain) was profiled in a study of vaccination and CD4 T cells after COVID-19 (dated by TCRdb to between 2020 and 2023). In the study overall: Convalescent patients had a positive SARS-CoV-2 result on nasal swab PCR, and of these patients, some ten had mild disease and one had severe disease. Each participant got two doses of either the Pfizer-BioNTech BNT162b2 vaccine (n=8) or the Moderna mRNA-1273 vaccine (n=2). The spike-specific CD4+ TCR repertoire was compared before and after mRNA vaccination in approximately ten COVID-19 convalescent patients and a handful of infection-naive healthy vaccine recipients. Culture stimuli were overlapping spike peptide pools from SARS-CoV-2 and from the common cold coronaviruses HCoV-NL63, HCoV-OC43 and HCoV-229E. Post-COVID blood samples were collected from convalescent patients a median of approximately 93 days after diagnosis, with a range of about 35 to 161 days. Post-vaccine blood samples were obtained a median of approximately 70 days after the second vaccine dose, with a range of about 12 to 241 days. The convalescent cohort comprised six males and four females, including two Hispanic individuals, seven Caucasians, two Asians and one multiracial person. Control cultures used a CEFX viral epitope pool as positive control, an HIV-1 Nef peptide pool as negative control, or no peptide. Broader findings and caveats from the paper: The study included relatively few convalescent patients and did not analyze early timepoints after natural infection. In convalescent patients, nearly all vaccine-specific clones (304 of 307) were found to be mono-reactive for SARS-CoV-2 spike rather than cross-reactive with common cold coronaviruses. An increase in the median number of SARS-CoV-2-reactive clonotypes from approximately 21 after infection to some 40 after vaccination was observed, but the change was not found to be significant. In convalescent patients, a median approximately 86% of post-vaccine SARS-CoV-2-reactive clones were detected only after vaccination, and vaccine-specific priming was suggested by this finding.

From the germline V gene, CDR1 is SGHTA and CDR2 is FQGNSA. The junction shows trimming of 1 base on V and 4 bases on J, plus 11 bases between the germline ends. The CDR3 holds 15 amino acids from the cysteine to the phenylalanine. The retained sequence is limited to the CDR3, 45 bases, with the frame set at the first base. The method behind the library was PCR. TCR sequencing of DNA from cultured CD4+ T cells used the Oncomine TCR Beta short-read assay at the Johns Hopkins FTIC core. Genomic DNA was extracted from the cultured CD4+ T cells with the QIAamp micro DNA kit. Oncomine TCR Beta libraries from cultured CD4+ T cells were pooled with unique dual indexes and sequenced on an Illumina iSeq 100. The study's processing was this. Non-productive sequences were filtered out, and CDR3s that did not start with C, did not end with F or W, or were shorter than 7 amino acids were discarded. The MANAFEST web application identified antigen-specific clonotypes by comparing peptide-stimulated wells against reference wells and other culture wells. An FDR below 0.05, an odds ratio above 5, and a productive frequency above 0.1% in at least two of three replicate wells were required for clones to be considered positive. A clonotype was classed as cross-reactive if the clonotype showed significant expansion both in SARS-CoV-2 spike wells and in at least one common cold coronavirus spike condition. Similarity between CDR3 sequences was evaluated in R version 3.6.1 using Levenshtein distances (stringdist) and unrooted phylogenetic trees (ape). Through fastp at Q25 and MiXCR, TCRdb rebuilt clones from the public reads, retaining in-frame beta chains. Every entry covers one CDR3 protein and lists the most common genes and DNA from its rows. TCRdb, not the authors, supplied the V and J calls. The sample data list fewer than 20,000 distinct CDR3 sequences, and around half of these were observed just once. The ten largest clones add up to approximately 19% of the sample.

This sample's treatment or condition label indicates: approximately 9-day PBMC culture with coronavirus spike peptide pools or control peptides (ViraFEST assay). The ViraFEST assay, used in the study, expanded antigen-specific T cells with peptide pools and then identified the expanded clonotypes through TCR sequencing. Positive SARS-CoV-2 PCR tests in the convalescent patients dated from March to December 2020, before Alpha, Beta and Delta variants emerged in the United States. Each well held 2.2 million or so PBMCs cultured with roughly 10 ug/ml peptide pools in IMDM containing 5% human AB serum and around 10 IU/ml IL-2. On days 3 and 7, half of the culture medium was replaced with fresh IL-2-containing medium. After 10 to 11 days of culture, CD4+ T cells were isolated by negative selection using the EasySep CD4+ T cell isolation kit. Ficoll-Paque Plus gradient centrifugation was used to isolate PBMCs from whole blood, and the isolated PBMCs were then either used fresh or cryopreserved at -140C. Triplicate wells were generally used for each culture condition.

Note on this clonotype: What this receptor recognizes is not known. Base qualities are not at hand, and no much larger clone is one base apart.

Sequenced material: CD4+ T cells from blood, cultured in vitro, taken before SARS-CoV-2 vaccination. The receptor's source is a human donor who had recovered from COVID-19. The sequence joins TRBV7-2 to TRBJ2-1; TRBD1 is perhaps the D gene, given 6 matching bases. The bases read TGTGCCAGCAGCTTAGACGACAGGACATACAATGAGCAGTTCTTC. Its amino acids are CASSLDDRTYNEQFF.